Each of the 5 T cell receptor beta chains below was sequenced from the same sample in a study of shared clonotypes between healthy human individuals. Positive CCR7 selection of CD45RO-negative cells yielded the naive CD8 cells, and terminally differentiated effector memory CD45RA+ cells were excluded. Here immunoSEQ multiplex PCR was the method, and the copy in TCRdb shows in-frame clones only, minus some. The sample contains about 2.1 million clones, just under 95% of which appear only once. Material for sequencing was naive CD8+ T cells from PBMCs. These receptors were obtained from a man between 18 and 35 years old in good health. Some clones in this sample may be carry-over from other donors' samples.

In regard to this clone: Other DNA sequences in this specimen translate into the identical CDR3. V usage is TRBV9 and J usage is TRBJ1-5; D gene unclear. Germline-derived CDR1 and CDR2 are SGDLS and YYNGEE. V lost 5 bases to trimming and J lost 3 bases, with 12 bases between them. The CDR3 consists of 14 residues. CDR3 amino acids: CASSVDGLNQPQHF. The CDR3 coding sequence is TGTGCCAGCAGTGTGGACGGGCTCAATCAGCCCCAGCATTTT.

The V gene is TRBV2, the J gene TRBJ1-2, with unresolved D. Germline V CDR1 and CDR2: SNHLY, FYNNEI. The CDR3 consists of 13 residues. Deletions cut 0 bases from V and 4 bases from J, with 6 bases between. In DNA, the CDR3 is TGTGCCAGCAGTGAAGCTTTGAGCTATGGCTACACCTTC. Translation gives CASSEALSYGYTF.

The J gene is TRBJ1-2, the V gene TRBV6-5, with a weak D call TRBD1 (6 bases). The CDR3 extends over 15 amino acids. With 6 bases removed from V and 3 bases from J, the gap between germline ends came to 17 bases. The V gene's germline CDR1 is MNHEY and CDR2 SVGAGI. The CDR3 loop reads CASSSYRERDYGYTF. CDR3 nucleotide sequence: TGTGCCAGCAGCTCCTACAGGGAACGTGACTATGGCTACACCTTC.

Details on this clone: Additional DNA sequences in this sample encode the identical CDR3. This sequence joins TRBV5-4 and TRBJ2-7; 9 bases agree with TRBD1. The V gene end was trimmed by 4 bases and the J gene end by 2 bases; junction bases not matched to a gene: 4. CDR1 is SGHNT and CDR2 is YYREEE in the germline V gene (reference sequence). CDR3 length: 14 amino acids. The CDR3 DNA reads as TGTGCCAGCAGCCCGGGACAGGGCCCCTACGAGCAGTACTTC. The encoded protein is CASSPGQGPYEQYF.

The chain is built from TRBV27 and TRBJ2-7; unclear D gene. The germline V gene has CDR1 MNHEY and CDR2 SMNVEV (reference sequence). CDR3 length equals 12 residues. Trimming cost V 5 bases and J 3 bases, with 8 bases left between them. CDR3 residues: CASSADGYEQYF. CDR3 in DNA: TGTGCCAGCAGTGCCGACGGCTACGAGCAGTACTTC.